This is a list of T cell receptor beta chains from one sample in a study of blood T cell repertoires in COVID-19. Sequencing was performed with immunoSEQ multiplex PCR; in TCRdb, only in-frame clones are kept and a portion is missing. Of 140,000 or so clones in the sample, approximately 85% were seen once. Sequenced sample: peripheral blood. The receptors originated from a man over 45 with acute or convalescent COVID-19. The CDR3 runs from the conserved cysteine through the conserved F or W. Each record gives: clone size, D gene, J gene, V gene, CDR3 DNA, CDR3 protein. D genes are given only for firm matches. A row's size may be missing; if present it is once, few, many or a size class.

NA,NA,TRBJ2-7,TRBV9,TGTGCCAGCAGCGACAGTTTATCCTACGAGCAGTACTTC,CASSDSLSYEQYF
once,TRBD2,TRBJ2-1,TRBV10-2,TGCGCCACAGGGGGACTAGCGGGATTATCTGAGCAGTTCTTC,CATGGLAGLSEQFF
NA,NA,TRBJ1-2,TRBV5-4,TGTGCCAGCAGCTTGGCCGGAGGAAGTACGAACTATGGCTACACCTTC,CASSLAGGSTNYGYTF
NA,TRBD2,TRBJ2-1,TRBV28,TGTGCCAGCAGACTCCCTACTAGCGGGGGGAGTTTCTTC,CASRLPTSGGSFF
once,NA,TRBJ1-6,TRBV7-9,TGTGCCAGCAGCTTAGGCGCCTTAAATTCACCCCTCCACTTT,CASSLGALNSPLHF
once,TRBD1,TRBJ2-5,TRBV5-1,TGCGCCAGCAGCTCGACAGGGTCCCAAGAGACCCAGTACTTC,CASSSTGSQETQYF
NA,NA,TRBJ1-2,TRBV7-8,TGTGCCAGCAGCTTCGATGGCGGCTACACCTTC,CASSFDGGYTF
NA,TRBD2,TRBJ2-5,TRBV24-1,TGTGCCACCAGTGATTGGAGGACTAGCGGGGGGGCCGAGTTAGAAGAGACCCAGTACTTC,CATSDWRTSGGAELEETQYF
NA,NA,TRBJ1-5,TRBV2,TGTGCCAGCAGACAGGGAGTTCAGCCCCAGCATTTT,CASRQGVQPQHF
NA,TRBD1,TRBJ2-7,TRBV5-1,TGCGCCAGCAAAACAGGGGGCCCTCAATACGAGCAGTACTTC,CASKTGGPQYEQYF
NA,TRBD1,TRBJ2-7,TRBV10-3,TGTGCCGCTGGGACAGGGGGGTACGAGCAGTACTTC,CAAGTGGYEQYF
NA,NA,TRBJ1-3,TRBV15,TGTGCCACCAGCAGGGGCAGGGGCGTCTCTGGAAACACCATATATTTT,CATSRGRGVSGNTIYF
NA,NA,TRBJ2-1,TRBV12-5,TGTGCTAGTGCCGGGGGACGGAACAATGAGCAGTTCTTC,CASAGGRNNEQFF
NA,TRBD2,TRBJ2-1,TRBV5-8,TGTGCCAGCAGCCGATTACTAGCGGGAGGGCCGGGTGAGCAGTTCTTC,CASSRLLAGGPGEQFF
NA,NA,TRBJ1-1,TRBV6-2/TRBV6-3,TGTGCCAGCAGTTCCCGCCCAACAGTTGAAGCTTTCTTT,CASSSRPTVEAFF
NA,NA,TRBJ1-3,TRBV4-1,TGCGCCAGCAGCCCACACGCGGGGGTTGGAAACACCATATATTTT,CASSPHAGVGNTIYF
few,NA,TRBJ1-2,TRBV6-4,TGTGCCAGCAGTGGGGAGGGAGCCTCTTCTATCTACACCTTC,CASSGEGASSIYTF
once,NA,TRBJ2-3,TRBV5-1,TGCGCCAGCAGCATAGGGACTGTCCTGGCCGATACGCAGTATTTT,CASSIGTVLADTQYF
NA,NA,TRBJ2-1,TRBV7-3,TGTGCCAGCAGCCGCCTTCTGGTCGGCTACAATGAGCAGTTCTTC,CASSRLLVGYNEQFF
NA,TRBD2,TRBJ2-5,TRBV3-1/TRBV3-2,TGTGCCAGCAGCCGGGGTGGCGGGGGGGCCCAAGAGACCCAGTACTTC,CASSRGGGGAQETQYF
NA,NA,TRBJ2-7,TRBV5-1,TGCGCCAGCAGTCCCGGCTACGAGCAGTACTTC,CASSPGYEQYF
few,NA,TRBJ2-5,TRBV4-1,TGCGCCAGCAGCCAAGATCTGGAGACCCAGTACTTC,CASSQDLETQYF
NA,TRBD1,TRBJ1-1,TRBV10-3,TGTGCCATCAGTGGGAAGGGACAGATGAACACTGAAGCTTTCTTT,CAISGKGQMNTEAFF
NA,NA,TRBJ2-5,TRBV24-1,TGTGCCACCAGTGTCGGGCCAGGGGCCCAAGAGACCCAGTACTTC,CATSVGPGAQETQYF
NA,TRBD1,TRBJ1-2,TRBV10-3,TGTGCCATCACAACAGGATGGGCAGGGGGCGGAAGATGGGGAGGCTACACCTTC,CAITTGWAGGGRWGGYTF